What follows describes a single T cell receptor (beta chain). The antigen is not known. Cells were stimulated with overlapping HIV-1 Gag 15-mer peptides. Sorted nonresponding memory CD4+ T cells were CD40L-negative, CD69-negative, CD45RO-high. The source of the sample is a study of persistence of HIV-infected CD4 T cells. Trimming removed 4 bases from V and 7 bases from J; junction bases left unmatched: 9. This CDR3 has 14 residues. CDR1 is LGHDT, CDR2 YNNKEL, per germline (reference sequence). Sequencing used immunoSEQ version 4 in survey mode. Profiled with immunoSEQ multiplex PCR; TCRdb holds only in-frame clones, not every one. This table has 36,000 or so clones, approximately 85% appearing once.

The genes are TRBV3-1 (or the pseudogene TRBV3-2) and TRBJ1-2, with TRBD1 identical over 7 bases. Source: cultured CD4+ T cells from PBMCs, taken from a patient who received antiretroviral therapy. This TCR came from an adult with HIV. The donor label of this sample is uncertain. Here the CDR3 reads CASSRQRQGGGYTF. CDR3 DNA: TGTGCCAGCAGCCGTCAAAGACAGGGAGGTGGCTACACCTTC.